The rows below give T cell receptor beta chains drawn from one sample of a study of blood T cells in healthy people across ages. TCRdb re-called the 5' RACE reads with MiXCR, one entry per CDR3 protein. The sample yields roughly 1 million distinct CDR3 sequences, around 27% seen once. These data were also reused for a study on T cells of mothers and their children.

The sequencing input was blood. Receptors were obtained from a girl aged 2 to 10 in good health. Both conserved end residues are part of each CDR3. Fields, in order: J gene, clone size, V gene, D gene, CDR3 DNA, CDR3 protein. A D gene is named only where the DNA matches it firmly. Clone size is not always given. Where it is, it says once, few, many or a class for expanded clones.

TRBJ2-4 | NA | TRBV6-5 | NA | TGTGCCAGCAGTTACTCGATTGGGGGAAACATTCAGTACTTC | CASSYSIGGNIQYF
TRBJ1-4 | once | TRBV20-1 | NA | TGCAGTGCTAGAAACAGAGCTAATGAAAAACTGTTTTTT | CSARNRANEKLFF
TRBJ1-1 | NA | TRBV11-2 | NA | TGTGCCAGCAGCTCGTGGAGAGGCCGAGGAGCTTTCTTT | CASSSWRGRGAFF
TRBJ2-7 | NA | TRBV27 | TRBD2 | TGTGCCAGCAGTCAAGCGGGAGGGATCTCCTACGAGCAGTACTTC | CASSQAGGISYEQYF
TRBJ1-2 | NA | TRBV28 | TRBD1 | TGTGCCAGCAGCCGACAGGGGGGAGGCTACACCTTC | CASSRQGGGYTF
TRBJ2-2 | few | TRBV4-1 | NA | TGCGCCAGCAGCCACGAAAGGACAGCCCCAGGGACCGGGGAGCTGTTTTTT | CASSHERTAPGTGELFF
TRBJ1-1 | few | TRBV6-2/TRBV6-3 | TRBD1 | TGTGCCAGCAGTTCGATCCCGATGACAGGGGGCAACACTGAAGCTTTCTTT | CASSSIPMTGGNTEAFF
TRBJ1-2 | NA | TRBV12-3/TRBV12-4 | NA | TGTGCCAGCAGCAACCGTCCCGGCGGGTTGGGCTACACCTTC | CASSNRPGGLGYTF
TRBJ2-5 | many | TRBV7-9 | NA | TGTGCCAGCAGCGCCCTAGGGGAGACCCAGTACTTC | CASSALGETQYF
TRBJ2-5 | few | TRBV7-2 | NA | TGTGCCAGCAGCTTAATGTCGGAGACCCAGTACTTC | CASSLMSETQYF
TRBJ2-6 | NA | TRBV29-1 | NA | TGCAGCGTTAAACCGAACTCTGGGGCCAACGTCCTGACTTTC | CSVKPNSGANVLTF
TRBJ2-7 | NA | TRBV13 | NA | TGTGCCAGCAGCACGGGGAGGATGAGCTCCTACGAGCAGTACTTC | CASSTGRMSSYEQYF
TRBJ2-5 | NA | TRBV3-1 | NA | TGTGCCAGCAGCCCTGGGGGGCCTGGAACCCAGTACTTC | CASSPGGPGTQYF
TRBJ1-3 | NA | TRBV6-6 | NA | TGTGCCAGCAGTTACTCGTTGAGTTCGGCCTCTGGAAACACCATATATTTT | CASSYSLSSASGNTIYF
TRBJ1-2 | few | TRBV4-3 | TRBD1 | TGCGCCAGCAGCCAAGACAGGGGGCTAGGCGGCCACACCTTC | CASSQDRGLGGHTF
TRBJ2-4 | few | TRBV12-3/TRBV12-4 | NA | TGTGCCAGCAGTTCGCGGTACTTC | CASSSRYF
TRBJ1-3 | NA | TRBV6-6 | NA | TGTGCCAGCAGTTACAACCCTGGAAACACCATATATTTT | CASSYNPGNTIYF
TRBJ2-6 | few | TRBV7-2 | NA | TGTGCCAGCAGCTTAGATAGTACTCCTGGGGCCAACGTCCTGACTTTC | CASSLDSTPGANVLTF
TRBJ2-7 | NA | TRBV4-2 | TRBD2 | TGTGCCAGCAGCCATGTTCTAGCGGGAGGCGAGCAGTACTTC | CASSHVLAGGEQYF
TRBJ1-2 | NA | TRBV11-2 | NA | TGTGCCAGCAGCTTAGCAGGGCCCGGAAATGGCTACACCTTC | CASSLAGPGNGYTF
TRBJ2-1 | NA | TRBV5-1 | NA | TGCGCCAGCACTCGGGGCCCGAGCTCCTACAATGAGCAGTTCTTC | CASTRGPSSYNEQFF
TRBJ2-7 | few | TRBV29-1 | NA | TGCAGCGTTGACTTGGGTCACGAGCAGTACTTC | CSVDLGHEQYF
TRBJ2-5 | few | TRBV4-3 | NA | TGCGCCAGCAGCCAATACGACCAAGAGACCCAGTACTTC | CASSQYDQETQYF
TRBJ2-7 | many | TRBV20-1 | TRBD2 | TGCAGTGCTAGAGACCGGACTAGCGGCTACGAGCAGTACTTC | CSARDRTSGYEQYF
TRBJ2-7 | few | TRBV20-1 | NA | TGCAGTGCTAGAGAAGGGTTGGGCACCCGAAGCTACGAGCAGTACTTC | CSAREGLGTRSYEQYF
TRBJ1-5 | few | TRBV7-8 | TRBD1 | TGTGCCAGCAGCCAAGGACAGGGCATCAATCAGCCCCAGCATTTT | CASSQGQGINQPQHF
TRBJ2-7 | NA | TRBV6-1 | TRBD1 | TGTGCCAGCGAGACCGGGACAGGGGACTACGAGCAGCACTTC | CASETGTGDYEQHF
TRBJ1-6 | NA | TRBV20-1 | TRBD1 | TGCAGTGCTAGATCGGGGACAGGGGGCGATTCACCCCTCCACTTT | CSARSGTGGDSPLHF
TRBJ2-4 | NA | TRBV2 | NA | TGTGCCAGCTCGACTGAGCTAGTAGCCAAAAACATTCAGTACTTC | CASSTELVAKNIQYF
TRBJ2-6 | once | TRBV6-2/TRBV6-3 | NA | TGTGCCAGCAGTTATACGCTGTCGGACTCTGGGGCCAACGTCCTGACTTTC | CASSYTLSDSGANVLTF
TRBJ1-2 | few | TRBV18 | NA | TGTGCCAGCTCACCGGAGGGGACTCCTAACTATGGCTACACCTTC | CASSPEGTPNYGYTF
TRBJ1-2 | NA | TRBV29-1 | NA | TGCAGCGTTTACAGGGATGGCTACACCTTC | CSVYRDGYTF
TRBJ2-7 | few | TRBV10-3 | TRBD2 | TGTGCCATCAGTAGCGGGGCATCAGCCTACGAGCAGTACTTC | CAISSGASAYEQYF
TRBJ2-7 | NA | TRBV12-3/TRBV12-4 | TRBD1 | TGTGCCAGCAGTTATGGGGACAGCTCCTACGAGCAGTACTTC | CASSYGDSSYEQYF
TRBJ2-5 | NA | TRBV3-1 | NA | TGTGCCAGCAGTACCCTGTTGGGGGAGGAGAGGGAGACCCAGTACTTC | CASSTLLGEERETQYF
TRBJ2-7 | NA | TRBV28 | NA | TGTGCCAGCAGTTTCATCGGGGTCCCTTCCTACGAGCAGTACTTC | CASSFIGVPSYEQYF